Listed below are T cell receptor beta chains from one sample, sequenced in a study of human T cells and chemical hapten exposure. TCRdb reprocessed the RACE reads via MiXCR and lists one record per CDR3 protein. The table has fewer than 350,000 distinct CDR3 sequences, roughly 7.7% seen once; the top ten hold approximately 1.2%. The sequences come from whole blood, collected in connection with sensitization to the hapten diphenylcyclopropenone (DPC). The receptors come from a man between 18 and 35 years old with alopecia areata. Some clones in this sample may be carry-over from other donors' samples. Each CDR3 is given with its conserved first and last residue. The D gene is left open where the match is weak. Clone size, where shown, is once, few, many, or a class for clones that have expanded.

j_call d_call v_call clone_size cdr3_length cdr3_aa cdr3_nt
TRBJ2-2 . TRBV20-1 few 16 CSARVPGGRNTGELFF TGCAGTGCTAGAGTCCCCGGGGGGCGGAACACCGGGGAGCTGTTTTTT
TRBJ2-1 . TRBV10-3 . 12 CAISEEVNEQFF TGTGCCATCAGTGAGGAGGTCAATGAGCAGTTCTTC
TRBJ2-1 TRBD1 TRBV7-2 . 17 CASSFPGQETLYNEQFF TGTGCCAGCAGCTTTCCGGGACAGGAGACACTCTACAATGAGCAGTTCTTC
TRBJ1-5 . TRBV18 . 14 CASSPPGGDQPQHF TGTGCCAGCTCACCACCGGGAGGTGATCAGCCCCAGCATTTT
TRBJ1-2 . TRBV4-3 . 15 CASSQDQTAPYGYTF TGCGCCAGCAGCCAAGATCAAACAGCTCCTTATGGCTACACCTTC
TRBJ1-1 . TRBV12-3/TRBV12-4 many 15 CASSPRPTMNTEAFF TGTGCCAGCAGTCCCCGCCCGACTATGAACACTGAAGCTTTCTTT
TRBJ1-5 . TRBV7-2 many 13 CASSLDRNQPQHF TGTGCCAGCAGCTTAGACAGGAATCAGCCCCAGCATTTT
TRBJ1-4 TRBD1 TRBV5-6 . 15 CASSSHRGEIGKLFF TGTGCCAGCAGCAGCCACAGGGGGGAGATTGGAAAACTGTTTTTT
TRBJ1-1 . TRBV12-3/TRBV12-4 many 14 CASRVGRGGTEAFF TGTGCCAGCAGAGTCGGGCGGGGAGGCACTGAAGCTTTCTTT
TRBJ1-1 . TRBV20-1 few 14 CSARGWRGLTEAFF TGCAGTGCTAGAGGTTGGAGGGGACTAACTGAAGCTTTCTTT
TRBJ1-3 . TRBV6-2/TRBV6-3 few 15 CASSYSWSFGNTIYF TGTGCCAGCAGTTACTCCTGGAGCTTCGGAAACACCATATATTTT
TRBJ1-5 TRBD1 TRBV5-1 few 15 CASSLGTGANQPQHF TGCGCCAGCAGCCTAGGGACAGGGGCTAATCAGCCCCAGCATTTT
TRBJ2-1 TRBD2 TRBV7-8 few 16 CASSWAAGGLYNEQFF TGTGCCAGCAGCTGGGCGGCGGGAGGCCTCTACAATGAGCAGTTCTTC
TRBJ2-2 . TRBV12-3/TRBV12-4 few 16 CASSLGRGAGAGELFF TGTGCCAGCAGTTTGGGACGCGGGGCAGGGGCCGGGGAGCTGTTTTTT
TRBJ2-4 . TRBV29-1 few 13 CSVAGRDGNIQYF TGCAGCGTTGCCGGACGAGATGGAAACATTCAGTACTTC
TRBJ2-1 TRBD1 TRBV9 few 15 CASSVGWQGAYEQFF TGTGCCAGCAGCGTAGGTTGGCAGGGGGCCTATGAGCAGTTCTTC
TRBJ1-5 . TRBV7-8 few 15 CASSLTGGNNQPQHF TGTGCCAGCAGCTTGACGGGGGGCAACAATCAGCCCCAGCATTTT
TRBJ2-7 . TRBV10-3 many 14 CAISGKVLRDEQYF TGTGCCATCAGTGGGAAGGTGCTACGGGACGAGCAGTACTTC
TRBJ2-7 . TRBV5-1 . 15 CASSLGPDRAYEQYF TGCGCCAGCAGCTTGGGCCCCGACAGAGCCTACGAGCAGTACTTC
TRBJ1-4 TRBD1 TRBV7-7 . 15 CASSPLVGTDEKLFF TGTGCCAGCAGCCCCCTCGTCGGGACAGATGAAAAACTGTTTTTT
TRBJ2-3 TRBD2 TRBV10-3 . 16 CAISEPPWAGEDTQYF TGTGCCATCAGTGAACCCCCGTGGGCGGGAGAGGATACGCAGTATTTT
TRBJ1-3 . TRBV4-1 few 13 CASRPEAGNTIYF TGCGCCAGCCGTCCTGAAGCTGGAAACACCATATATTTT
TRBJ1-4 TRBD1 TRBV9 many 17 CASSGGQADPTNEKLFF TGTGCCAGCAGCGGTGGACAGGCCGATCCAACTAATGAAAAACTGTTTTTT
TRBJ2-3 . TRBV10-2 few 16 CASRDRTGLSTDTQYF TGCGCCAGCAGGGACCGGACGGGGCTCTCCACAGATACGCAGTATTTT
TRBJ2-4 . TRBV20-1 . 18 CSARTEGFFSPGGNIQYF TGCAGTGCTAGAACCGAGGGGTTTTTCTCCCCCGGGGGAAACATTCAGTACTTC
TRBJ1-2 TRBD1 TRBV29-1 few 11 CSVGTGVGYTF TGCAGCGTTGGGACAGGGGTTGGCTACACCTTC
TRBJ1-4 . TRBV6-1 few 16 CASSFPQGTTNEKLFF TGTGCCAGCAGTTTTCCTCAGGGTACGACTAATGAAAAACTGTTTTTT
TRBJ1-5 . TRBV12-3/TRBV12-4 few 14 CASTSRSANQPQHF TGTGCCAGCACCTCCCGGTCCGCCAATCAGCCCCAGCATTTT
TRBJ1-5 TRBD1 TRBV27 many 15 CASSLGTGGSQPQHF TGTGCCAGCAGTTTGGGGACAGGGGGCAGTCAGCCCCAGCATTTT
TRBJ2-7 TRBD1 TRBV10-3 few 13 CAISDRGPYEQYF TGTGCCATCTCGGACAGGGGGCCCTACGAGCAGTACTTC
TRBJ1-5 . TRBV18 many 13 CASSVDRNQPQHF TGTGCCAGCTCTGTCGACCGAAATCAGCCCCAGCATTTT
TRBJ2-2 . TRBV20-1 . 13 CSASRPDAGELFF TGCAGTGCTAGCAGGCCGGACGCCGGGGAGCTGTTTTTT
TRBJ1-1 . TRBV20-1 many 11 CSAPIGAEAFF TGCAGTGCTCCTATCGGGGCTGAAGCTTTCTTT
TRBJ1-1 . TRBV11-2 many 13 CASSQRAGTEAFF TGTGCCAGCAGCCAAAGGGCGGGGACTGAAGCTTTCTTT
TRBJ2-6 . TRBV12-3/TRBV12-4 many 17 CASSRDRLYSGANVLTF TGTGCCAGCAGCAGAGACAGGCTATACTCTGGGGCCAACGTCCTGACTTTC
TRBJ2-5 . TRBV4-1 many 13 CASSQRGEETQYF TGCGCCAGCAGCCAGAGGGGGGAAGAGACCCAGTACTTC
TRBJ2-5 . TRBV12-3/TRBV12-4 few 13 CASSAAVQETQYF TGTGCCAGCAGTGCAGCGGTCCAAGAGACCCAGTACTTC
TRBJ1-1 TRBD1 TRBV12-3/TRBV12-4 few 15 CASRRFRQGAAEAFF TGTGCCAGCAGACGCTTTAGACAGGGGGCCGCTGAAGCTTTCTTT
TRBJ2-3 . TRBV29-1 . 14 CSVEDRRIEDTQYF TGCAGCGTTGAAGACCGACGGATAGAAGATACGCAGTATTTT
TRBJ1-1 TRBD1 TRBV24-1 . 13 CATSGQGGTEAFF TGTGCCACCAGTGGTCAGGGGGGCACTGAAGCTTTCTTT
TRBJ1-2 . TRBV29-1 . 15 CSVAWAPLRAEGYTF TGCAGCGTTGCATGGGCGCCGCTCCGGGCGGAGGGCTACACCTTC
TRBJ1-6 . TRBV2 . 13 CATSRQGGSPLHF TGTGCCACCTCGCGGCAGGGAGGATCACCCCTCCACTTT
TRBJ2-2 . TRBV7-3 few 17 CASSLNYASGDTGELFF TGTGCCAGCAGCTTAAACTACGCATCAGGGGACACCGGGGAGCTGTTTTTT
TRBJ2-6 . TRBV24-1 few 17 CATSDGTGTPGANVLTF TGTGCCACCAGTGATGGAACAGGGACTCCTGGGGCCAACGTCCTGACTTTC
TRBJ1-6 . TRBV7-3 . 13 CASSLSGLPPPHF TGTGCCAGCAGCTTAAGCGGGCTCCCACCCCCCCACTTT
TRBJ1-6 . TRBV4-3 many 15 CASSPIGSMDSPLHF TGCGCCAGCAGCCCAATAGGGTCTATGGATTCACCCCTCCACTTT
TRBJ2-5 . TRBV2 many 13 CASSVSRQETQYF TGTGCCAGCAGTGTGTCCCGACAAGAGACCCAGTACTTC
TRBJ2-3 . TRBV29-1 few 15 CSVEVVGGLADTQYF TGCAGCGTTGAAGTAGTTGGCGGGCTCGCAGATACGCAGTATTTT
TRBJ2-7 TRBD1 TRBV7-9 many 15 CASSNTGEFTYEQYF TGTGCCAGCAGCAATACAGGGGAATTTACCTACGAGCAGTACTTC